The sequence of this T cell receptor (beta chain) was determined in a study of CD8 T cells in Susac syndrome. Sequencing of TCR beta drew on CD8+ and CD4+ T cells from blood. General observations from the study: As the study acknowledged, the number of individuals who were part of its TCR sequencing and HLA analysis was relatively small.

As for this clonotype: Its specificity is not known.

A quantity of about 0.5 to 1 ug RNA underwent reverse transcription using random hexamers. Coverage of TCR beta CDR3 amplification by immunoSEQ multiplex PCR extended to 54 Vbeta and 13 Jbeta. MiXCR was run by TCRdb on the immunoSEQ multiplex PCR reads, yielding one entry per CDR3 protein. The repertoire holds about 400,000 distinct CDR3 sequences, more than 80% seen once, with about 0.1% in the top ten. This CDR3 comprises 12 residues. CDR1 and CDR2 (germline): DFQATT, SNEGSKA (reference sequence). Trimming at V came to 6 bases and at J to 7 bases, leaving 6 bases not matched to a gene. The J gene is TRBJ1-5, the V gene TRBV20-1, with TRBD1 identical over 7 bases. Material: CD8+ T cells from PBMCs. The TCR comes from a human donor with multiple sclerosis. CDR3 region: CSAATGNQPQHF. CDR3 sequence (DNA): TGCAGTGCGGCGACAGGGAACCAGCCCCAGCATTTT.